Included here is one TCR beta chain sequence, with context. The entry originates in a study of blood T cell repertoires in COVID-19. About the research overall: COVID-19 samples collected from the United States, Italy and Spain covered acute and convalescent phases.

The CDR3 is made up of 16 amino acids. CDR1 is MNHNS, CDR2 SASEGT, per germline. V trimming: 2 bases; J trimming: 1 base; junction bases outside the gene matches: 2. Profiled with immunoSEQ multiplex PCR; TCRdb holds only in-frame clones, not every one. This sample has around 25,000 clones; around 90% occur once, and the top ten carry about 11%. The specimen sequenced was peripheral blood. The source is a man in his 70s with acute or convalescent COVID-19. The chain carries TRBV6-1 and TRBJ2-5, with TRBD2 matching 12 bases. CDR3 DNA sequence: TGTGCCAGCAGTGAACTAGCGGGAGGGCCCCAAGAGACCCAGTACTTC. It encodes CASSELAGGPQETQYF.